This T cell receptor beta chain is drawn from a study of CD8 T cells in Susac syndrome (dated 2019 in TCRdb). Regarding the complete study: Among the Susac syndrome patients who were sequenced, clinically active disease was present in five or six and clinical remission was observed in roughly eight. The study used repertoire sequencing to test whether antigen drove CD8+ T cell activation and differentiation in Susac syndrome. At blood withdrawal, Susac syndrome patients were therapy-naive, treated with corticosteroids (with IVIg additionally given to some), or treated with IVIg alone. Study-wide findings and limitations: In patients with Susac syndrome, the CD4+ T cell repertoire showed no detectable clonal expansion. The number of individuals in the TCR sequencing and HLA analysis was acknowledged as relatively small.

RNA was extracted using the RNeasy kit, and about 0.5 to 1 ug of the RNA was reverse transcribed with random hexamers. TCR beta CDR3 regions were amplified with the immunoSEQ multiplex PCR assay covering 54 Vbeta and 13 Jbeta segments. PCR amplification bias was corrected using a synthetic template baseline for primer optimization and computational correction. Turning to the authors' computational methods: Reads were annotated to V, D and J genes according to IMGT and were analyzed with immunoSEQ Analyzer, with only productive sequences retained. To calculate clonality, Shannon entropy was normalized by log2 of the number of productive unique sequences and then subtracted from one. For each patient and control, public and private clones were evaluated among the 100 most prevalent clones. A clone was defined as Susac-specific if it was absent from the healthy and MS cohorts, from roughly 980 published viral clones and from other ImmuneACCESS disease sequences. TCRdb trimmed the raw reads at Q25, called clones with MiXCR and kept productive beta chains. Each CDR3 protein gets just one entry, which takes the most common genes and DNA from the rows behind it. The V and J calls reflect TCRdb's pipeline rather than the authors' work. Across this sample there are more than 100,000 distinct CDR3 sequences, with 96% seen only once. About 0.13% of the sample comes from the top ten.

Only one count was recorded for this clonotype. Its antigen target is currently unknown. No base quality information exists; no much larger clone differs at one position. One read yields weak evidence. Trimming removed 4 bases from V and 4 bases from J; the gene matches leave 3 bases unexplained. Taken from cysteine to phenylalanine, the CDR3 has 14 residues. Only the CDR3 region is kept as DNA, spanning 42 bases read in frame from base 1. The germline V gene encodes CDR1 LNHNV and CDR2 YYDKDF (reference sequence). High-throughput TCR beta sequencing profiled peripheral blood CD8+ and CD4+ T cells from healthy donors, Susac syndrome patients and multiple sclerosis patients. The Susac syndrome patients fulfilled recently defined diagnostic criteria for definite or probable disease. Bulk CD8+ and CD4+ T cells were purified magnetically by negative isolation, whereas CD8+ TEMRA cells were enriched by FACS. Blood was drawn into EDTA tubes, processed within 24 hours, and PBMCs were isolated by density gradient centrifugation. PBMCs intended for TCR sequencing were frozen in liquid nitrogen and were later thawed in a 37 degrees C water bath. The sorted or isolated CD4+, CD8+ and CD8+ TEMRA cells had a purity of 90% or higher.

The receptor comes from a human donor with Susac syndrome. The specimen sequenced was CD4+ T cells from PBMCs. The V and J genes are TRBV15 and TRBJ1-1; a stretch of 10 junction bases matches TRBD1. The DNA is as follows: TGTGCCACCAGCAAGGACAGGGGGTCCACTGAAGCTTTCTTT. Its product reads: CATSKDRGSTEAFF.